What follows are 10 T cell receptor beta chains derived from one specimen sequenced in a study. TCRdb reprocessed the 5' RACE reads via MiXCR and lists one record per CDR3 protein. The data contain 50,000 to 75,000 distinct CDR3 sequences, about 22% of them singletons. Sequencing input: memory CD4+ T cells sorted from a lymph node. Subset here: memory CD4+ T cells, CD4+CD45RO+CD25-. These receptors originate from a female donor with breast cancer.

This clonotype was counted a few times. V gene TRBV29-1 combines with J gene TRBJ2-1; the D call may be TRBD1 or TRBD2 (7 bases each). This CDR3 contains 13 residues. V lost 7 bases to trimming and J lost 1 base, with 11 bases between them. Germline V gene data show CDR1 as SQVTM and CDR2 as ANQGSEA. CDR3 nucleotide sequence: TGCAGCGCCCAGGGGGGGTCCTACAATGAGCAGTTCTTC. Translating gives CSAQGGSYNEQFF.

For this clonotype: A much larger clone lies a single base off, so this may be a read error. The rearrangement links TRBV5-1 to TRBJ2-5; D perhaps matches TRBD2 (6 bases). Germline-derived CDR1 and CDR2 are SGHRS and YFSETQ. Deletions cut 7 bases from V and 7 bases from J, with 14 bases between. The CDR3 length is 12 residues. The CDR3 DNA is TGCGCCAGCGCCTCGAGGGGAGGGACCCAGTACTTC. Its translation: CASASRGGTQYF.

In its sample, this clonotype was seen many times. The chain is built from TRBV5-1 and TRBJ2-7; D is ambiguous. Trimming took 4 bases from V and 1 from J, leaving 15 bases between them. This CDR3 is 15 amino acids long. Germline V gives CDR1 SGHRS, CDR2 YFSETQ. The CDR3 DNA sequence: TGCGCCAGCAGCCCCGGACCCGACGGATCCTACGAGCAGTACTTC. It encodes CASSPGPDGSYEQYF.

This clonotype came up a few times. The gene calls are TRBV6-2 or TRBV6-3 and TRBJ1-1; D perhaps matches TRBD1 (5 bases). The CDR3 is 14 amino acids. Germline V CDR1 and CDR2: MNHEY, SVGEGT. V lost 5 bases to trimming and J lost 1 base, with 11 bases between them. The CDR3 nucleotides are TGTGCCAGCAGTCATCGACAGAGGAACACTGAAGCTTTCTTT. This translates into CASSHRQRNTEAFF.

The chain uses TRBV24-1 and TRBJ1-5; D uncertain. Trimming took off 12 bases at V and 10 bases at J, with 9 bases between the two ends. Germline V lookup: CDR1 KGHDR, CDR2 SFDVKD. CDR3 size: 9 residues. DNA for the CDR3: TGTGCCCCGAGGGAACCCCAGCATTTT. Residues: CAPREPQHF.

This clonotype occurred a few times. The chain carries TRBV3-1 and TRBJ2-3; D tentatively fits TRBD1 or TRBD2 (5 bases each). CDR3 length: 15 amino acids. V dropped 4 bases and J dropped 8 bases, with 19 bases sitting between them. Germline values: CDR1 LGHDT, CDR2 YNNKEL (reference sequence). Here the CDR3 reads CASSPIGTAPGTQYF. CDR3 in DNA: TGTGCCAGCAGCCCGATAGGGACGGCGCCTGGTACGCAGTATTTT.

The chain has TRBV27 and TRBJ1-4; 12 positions agree with TRBD1. CDR1 and CDR2 from the germline V gene are MNHEY and SMNVEV (reference sequence). The V gene end was trimmed by 3 bases and the J gene end by 7 bases; junction bases not matched to a gene: 15. CDR3 size: 19 residues. This CDR3 is CASSFPRGTGGAFREKLFF. The DNA of the CDR3 is TGTGCCAGCAGTTTTCCGAGGGGGACAGGGGGCGCGTTTCGTGAAAAACTGTTTTTT.

This clonotype was found a few times. J is TRBJ2-5 and V is TRBV5-1, with a weak D call TRBD2 (6 bases). Germline V gives CDR1 SGHRS, CDR2 YFSETQ. V was shortened by 1 base and J by 4 bases, with 17 bases between the two germline ends. CDR3 length equals 16 residues. CDR3 bases: TGCGCCAGCAGCTTGTTGGCGACCGGAGGGGTAGAGACCCAGTACTTC. Translating gives CASSLLATGGVETQYF.

The genes are TRBV7-2 and TRBJ2-5; 7 positions agree with TRBD2. From germline, CDR1 is SGHTA and CDR2 FQGNSA. J was trimmed by 1 base and V by 5 bases; bases with no gene match: 4. The CDR3 contains 14 residues. The CDR3 region is CASSPPSGQETQYF. CDR3 DNA sequence: TGTGCCAGCAGCCCCCCTAGCGGCCAAGAGACCCAGTACTTC.

The CDR3 sequence is CASSSGTLNYGYTF. DNA of the CDR3: TGTGCCAGCAGCTCCGGGACACTGAACTATGGCTACACCTTC. The chain has TRBV7-2 and TRBJ1-2; TRBD1 is a possible D gene (6 bases). CDR3 length: 14 amino acids. Trimming left V 4 bases short and J 2 bases short, with 11 bases between. Germline V gene data show CDR1 as SGHTA and CDR2 as FQGNSA.